Below are 9 T cell receptor beta chains sequenced from a single sample in a study of blood T cell repertoires in COVID-19. Libraries were prepared by immunoSEQ multiplex PCR; TCRdb keeps only in-frame clonotypes and omits some of them. This table holds roughly 120,000 clones, around nine tenths found once. Material for sequencing was peripheral blood. The origin of the receptors is a woman in her seventies who had recovered from COVID-19.

This chain uses TRBV5-5 with TRBJ1-2; D gene ambiguous. V lost 4 bases to trimming and J lost 2 bases, with 9 bases between them. CDR1 is SGHKS, CDR2 YYEKEE, per germline (reference sequence). This CDR3 has 13 residues. The CDR3 DNA reads TGTGCCAGCAGCCTGACACCAAACTATGGCTACACCTTC. Translating it yields CASSLTPNYGYTF.

The genes are TRBV28 and TRBJ1-5; TRBD1 might be the D (6 bases). Germline lookup yields CDR1 MDHEN and CDR2 SYDVKM. Trimming removed 4 bases from V and 2 bases from J, with 12 bases in between. The CDR3 has 15 residues. The DNA of the CDR3 is TGTGCCAGCAGTTACAGGGTGGATGGCAATCAGCCCCAGCATTTT. Protein product: CASSYRVDGNQPQHF.

The chain's CDR3 is CASSYTLVFPQDLTYEQYF. In DNA, the CDR3 is TGTGCCAGCAGTTACACCCTCGTTTTTCCCCAGGATCTAACCTACGAGCAGTACTTC. V and J are TRBV6-2 or TRBV6-3 and TRBJ2-7, with unresolved D. From germline, CDR1 is MNHEY and CDR2 SVGEGT. The CDR3 runs 19 residues. Trimming took off 2 bases at V and 2 bases at J, with 25 bases between the two ends.

This clone was recorded a few times. The V and J genes are TRBV5-6 and TRBJ1-1; the D is unclear. V was shortened by 0 bases and J by 1 base, with 7 bases between the two germline ends. From germline, CDR1 is SGHDT and CDR2 YYEEEE. The CDR3 is made up of 14 amino acids. CDR3 sequence (DNA): TGTGCCAGCAGCTTGGGGTTCGGGAACACTGAAGCTTTCTTT. Translating it yields CASSLGFGNTEAFF.

DNA for the CDR3: TGTGCCAGCCTCGTACCGGGTAAACGCGGATATGGCTACACCTTC. Its protein is CASLVPGKRGYGYTF. V and J are TRBV7-9 and TRBJ1-2; D unresolved. Germline lookup yields CDR1 SEHNR and CDR2 FQNEAQ (reference sequence). Between the trimmed V and J ends, which lost 8 bases and 5 bases, there was a span of 21 bases. This CDR3 is built from 15 residues.

This rearrangement joins TRBV6-5 to TRBJ1-2; 7 nucleotides align to TRBD1. V was pared by 6 bases and J by 4 bases, with 5 bases of the junction left unmatched. The length of the CDR3 is 13 residues. Per the germline V gene, CDR1 is MNHEY and CDR2 is SVGAGI. The CDR3, as DNA: TGTGCCAGCAGCCCCGGACAGGCCTATGGCTACACCTTC. Protein product: CASSPGQAYGYTF.

This clone was seen only a few times. The chain couples TRBV7-2 to TRBJ1-1; D unresolved. V lost 0 bases to trimming and J lost 2 bases, with 7 bases between them. CDR1 is SGHTA, CDR2 FQGNSA, per germline. This CDR3 has 14 amino acids. The CDR3 reads CASSLAQHNTEAFF. The CDR3 region has the DNA TGTGCCAGCAGCTTAGCACAGCATAACACTGAAGCTTTCTTT.

V is TRBV11-2 and J is TRBJ2-3, with a possible D match to TRBD2 (6 bases). V lost 0 bases and J lost 12, with 13 bases in between. Germline assignment: CDR1 SGHAT and CDR2 FQNNGV. The CDR3 is made up of 13 amino acids. CDR3: CASSLERGLHQYF. The DNA of the CDR3 is TGTGCCAGCAGCTTAGAACGGGGGTTGCACCAGTATTTT.

J is TRBJ2-4 and V is TRBV5-4; a weak D match, TRBD1 (6 bases). This CDR3 is built from 15 residues. V lost 1 base and J 5 bases, leaving 13 bases between the germline ends. From germline, CDR1 is SGHNT and CDR2 YYREEE (reference sequence). In DNA, the CDR3 is TGTGCCAGCAGCTTGAGGAACAGGGATGAAAACATTCAGTACTTC. Translating it yields CASSLRNRDENIQYF.